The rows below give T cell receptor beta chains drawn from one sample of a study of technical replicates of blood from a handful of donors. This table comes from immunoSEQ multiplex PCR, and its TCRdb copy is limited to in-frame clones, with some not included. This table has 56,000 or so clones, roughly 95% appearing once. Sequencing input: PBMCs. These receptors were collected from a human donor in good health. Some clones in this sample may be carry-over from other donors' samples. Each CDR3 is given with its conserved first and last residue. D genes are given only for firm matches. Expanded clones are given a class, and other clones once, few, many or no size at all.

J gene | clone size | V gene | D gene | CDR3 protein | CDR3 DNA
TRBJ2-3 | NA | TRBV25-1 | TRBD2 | CASSEYREAGGWDTQYF | TGTGCCAGCAGTGAATATCGGGAAGCGGGAGGTTGGGATACGCAGTATTTT
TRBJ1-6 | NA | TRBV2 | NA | CASISSYNSPLHF | TGTGCCAGCATCAGCTCCTATAATTCACCCCTCCACTTT
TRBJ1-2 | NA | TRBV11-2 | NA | CASSFPFLRGYTF | TGTGCCAGCAGCTTTCCCTTCCTCCGGGGCTACACCTTC
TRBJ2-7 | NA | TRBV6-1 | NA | CASSADRAYEQYF | TGTGCCAGCAGTGCCGACAGAGCCTACGAGCAGTACTTC
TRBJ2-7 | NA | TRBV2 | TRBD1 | CASSGTGHEQYF | TGTGCCAGCAGTGGGACAGGGCACGAGCAGTACTTC
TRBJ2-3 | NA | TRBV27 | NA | CASRGSFTDTQYF | TGTGCCAGCCGCGGGTCGTTCACAGATACGCAGTATTTT
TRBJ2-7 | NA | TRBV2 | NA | CASRRSSIREQYF | TGTGCCAGCAGGCGGTCCTCCATTCGGGAGCAGTACTTC
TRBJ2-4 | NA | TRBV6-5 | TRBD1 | CASSYSQGAKNIQYF | TGTGCCAGCAGTTACTCACAGGGGGCCAAAAACATTCAGTACTTC
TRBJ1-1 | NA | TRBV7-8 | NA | CASSLEGGRWAFF | TGTGCCAGCAGCTTAGAGGGGGGGAGATGGGCTTTCTTT
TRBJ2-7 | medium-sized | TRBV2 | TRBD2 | CASTFGLAGPGYEQYF | TGTGCCAGCACCTTCGGGCTAGCGGGACCGGGCTACGAGCAGTACTTC
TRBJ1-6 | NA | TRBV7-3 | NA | CASSSGLNSPLHF | TGTGCCAGCAGCTCCGGACTTAATTCACCCCTCCACTTT
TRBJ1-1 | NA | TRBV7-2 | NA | CASSFFSGGTEAFF | TGTGCCAGCAGCTTCTTTTCGGGGGGCACTGAAGCTTTCTTT
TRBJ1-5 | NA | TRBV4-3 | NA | CASSRVRGDNQPQHF | TGCGCCAGCAGCCGTGTGCGAGGAGATAATCAGCCCCAGCATTTT
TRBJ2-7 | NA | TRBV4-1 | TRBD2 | CASSQVERGGPYEQYF | TGCGCCAGCAGCCAAGTTGAGCGGGGGGGACCCTACGAGCAGTACTTC
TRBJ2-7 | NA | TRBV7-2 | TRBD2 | CASSRQRGGSYEQYF | TGTGCCAGCAGTCGCCAGCGGGGGGGCAGCTACGAGCAGTACTTC
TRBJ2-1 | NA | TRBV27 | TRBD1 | CAAGQGWNEQFF | TGTGCCGCGGGACAGGGTTGGAATGAGCAGTTCTTC